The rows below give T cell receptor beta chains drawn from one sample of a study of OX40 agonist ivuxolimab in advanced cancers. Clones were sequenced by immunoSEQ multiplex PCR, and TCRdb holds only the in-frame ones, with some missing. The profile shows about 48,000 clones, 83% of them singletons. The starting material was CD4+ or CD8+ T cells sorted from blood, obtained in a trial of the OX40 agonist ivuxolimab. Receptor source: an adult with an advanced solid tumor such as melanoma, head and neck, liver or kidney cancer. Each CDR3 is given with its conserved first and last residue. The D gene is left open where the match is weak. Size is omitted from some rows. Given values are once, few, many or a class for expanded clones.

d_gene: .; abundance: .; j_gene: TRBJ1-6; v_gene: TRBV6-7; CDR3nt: TGTGCCAGCAGTTACATCCGGGACATCTATTCACCCCTCCACTTT; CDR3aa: CASSYIRDIYSPLHF
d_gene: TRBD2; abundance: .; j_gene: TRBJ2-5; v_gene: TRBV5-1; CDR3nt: TGCGCCAGTGGGCTTATGGCGGGGGAAGAGACCCAGTACTTC; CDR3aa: CASGLMAGEETQYF
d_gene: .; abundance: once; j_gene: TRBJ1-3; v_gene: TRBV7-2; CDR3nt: TGTGCCAGCAGCCCCGGCGTCTCTGGAAACACCATATATTTT; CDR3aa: CASSPGVSGNTIYF
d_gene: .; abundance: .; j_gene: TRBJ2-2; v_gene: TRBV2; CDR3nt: TGTGCCAGCAGGAAGATAGGGGAAGTCGGGGAGCTGTTTTTT; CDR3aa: CASRKIGEVGELFF
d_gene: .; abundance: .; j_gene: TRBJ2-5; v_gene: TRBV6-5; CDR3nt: TGTGCCAGCAGTTTGGGGACCGGGCAAGAGACCCAGTACTTC; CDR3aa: CASSLGTGQETQYF
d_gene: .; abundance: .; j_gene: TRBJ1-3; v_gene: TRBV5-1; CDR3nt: TGCGCCAGCAGCTTGGTGGCAGGGCAAAGCTCTGGAAACACCATATATTTT; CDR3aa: CASSLVAGQSSGNTIYF
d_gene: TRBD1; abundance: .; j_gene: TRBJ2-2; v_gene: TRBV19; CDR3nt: TGTGCCAGTAAGTGGGACAGCCGTTCCACCGGGGAGCTGTTTTTT; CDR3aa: CASKWDSRSTGELFF
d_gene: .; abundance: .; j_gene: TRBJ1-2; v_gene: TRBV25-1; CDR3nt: TGTGCCAGCAGTGGGGGTCCCGGTAAGGACTATGGCTACACCTTC; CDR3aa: CASSGGPGKDYGYTF
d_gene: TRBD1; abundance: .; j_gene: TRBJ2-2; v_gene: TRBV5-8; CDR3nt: TGTGCCAGCAGCTCGAGACAGGGCCCCTCCGGGGAGCTGTTTTTT; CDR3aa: CASSSRQGPSGELFF
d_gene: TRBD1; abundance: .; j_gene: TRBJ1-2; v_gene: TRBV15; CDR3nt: TGTGCCACCAACACCCCCAGGGGGGTTGGCTACACCTTC; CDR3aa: CATNTPRGVGYTF
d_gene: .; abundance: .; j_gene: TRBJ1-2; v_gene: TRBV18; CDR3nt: TGTGCCAGCTCACCACAGGGAGAGGATGGCTACACCTTC; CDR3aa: CASSPQGEDGYTF
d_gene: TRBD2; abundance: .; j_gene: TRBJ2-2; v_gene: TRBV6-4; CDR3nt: TGTGCCAGCAGTGCTTTCCCGGGGGGAGCAACCGGGGAGCTGTTTTTT; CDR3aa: CASSAFPGGATGELFF
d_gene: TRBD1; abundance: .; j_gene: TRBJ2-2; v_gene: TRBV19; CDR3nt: TGTGCCAGTAGTATAGGGGACAGGGTCACCGGGGAGCTGTTTTTT; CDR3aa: CASSIGDRVTGELFF
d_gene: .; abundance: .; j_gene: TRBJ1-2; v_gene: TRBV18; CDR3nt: TGTGCCAGCTCACCACTACTTAGGGGGGCAGGCTATGGCTACACCTTC; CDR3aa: CASSPLLRGAGYGYTF
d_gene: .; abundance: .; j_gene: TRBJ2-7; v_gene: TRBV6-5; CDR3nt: TGTGCCAGCAGTTTACCCGGGATTGGCGAGCAGTACTTC; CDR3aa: CASSLPGIGEQYF
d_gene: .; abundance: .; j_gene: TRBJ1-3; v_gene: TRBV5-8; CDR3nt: TGTGCCAGCAGCTTGCGAGGAGTCTCTGGAAACACCATATATTTT; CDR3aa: CASSLRGVSGNTIYF